A single sample is the source of the 14 T cell receptor beta chains below, sequenced in a study of blood T cell repertoires in COVID-19. TCRdb's table, derived via immunoSEQ multiplex PCR, lists solely in-frame clones and lacks some. The repertoire includes under 200,000 clones, 86% of them detected once, and 5.6% sits in the top ten. Sequencing input: PBMCs or T cells enriched from blood (not recorded which). The receptors were sampled from a man between 35 and 55 years old with acute COVID-19.

The V gene is TRBV11-1, the J gene TRBJ2-1, with 7 bases identical to TRBD2. The germline V gene encodes CDR1 SGHAT and CDR2 FQDESV (reference sequence). V dropped 5 bases and J dropped 5; count of bases not matched to a gene: 3. The CDR3 is made up of 13 amino acids. The CDR3 DNA reads TGTGCCAGCAGCCGCAGCGGGAACAATGAGCAGTTCTTC. It codes for CASSRSGNNEQFF.

This clone has just one count. The rearrangement joins TRBV7-2 to TRBJ1-6; D gene uncertain. V was pared by 5 bases and J by 0 bases, with 14 bases between. CDR3 size: 17 residues. The germline V gene encodes CDR1 SGHTA and CDR2 FQGNSA. As DNA, the CDR3 is TGTGCCAGCAGCCAGCGATACTCGAGCTCCTATAATTCACCCCTCCACTTT. Protein sequence: CASSQRYSSSYNSPLHF.

CDR3 sequence reads: CSIRDREGYTF. CDR3 sequence (DNA): TGCAGCATCAGGGACAGGGAAGGCTACACCTTC. The chain is built from TRBV29-1 and TRBJ1-2, with 9 bases identical to TRBD1. Losses at the gene ends were 8 bases for V and 8 bases for J; bases not matched to a gene: 6. The CDR3 sequence is 11 residues long. Germline CDR1 is SQVTM and CDR2 is ANQGSEA.

This clone has just a few counts. The rearrangement uses TRBV7-6 and TRBJ1-4; 7 nucleotides agree with TRBD1. J was trimmed by 7 bases and V by 5 bases; bases with no gene match: 7. This CDR3 is built from 14 residues. Germline V gene lookup returns CDR1 SGHVS and CDR2 FNYEAQ. The CDR3 DNA is TGTGCCAGCAGCCCCGGGACAGAACTTGAAAAACTGTTTTTT. The encoded protein is CASSPGTELEKLFF.

The chain couples TRBV2 to TRBJ1-5; TRBD1 agrees at 8 bases. CDR3 size: 15 residues. Germline CDR1 is SNHLY and CDR2 is FYNNEI. The junction had 9 bases not matched to a gene; V was cut back by 5 bases and J by 6 bases. The CDR3 protein is CASSRTGLSTQPQHF. CDR3 in DNA: TGTGCCAGCAGTCGGACAGGGCTATCTACTCAGCCCCAGCATTTT.

This sequence joins TRBV24-1 and TRBJ1-2; 9 bases fit TRBD1. From germline, CDR1 is KGHDR and CDR2 SFDVKD. Trimming removed 0 bases from V and 2 bases from J; junction bases left unmatched: 0. The CDR3 consists of 15 residues. CDR3 DNA: TGTGCCACCAGTGATTTGGGGACAGGGAACTATGGCTACACCTTC. It codes for CATSDLGTGNYGYTF.

The rearrangement links TRBV28 to TRBJ2-7; TRBD2 might be the D (6 bases). The CDR3 has 15 residues. Trimming removed 6 bases from V and 6 bases from J, with 21 bases in between. Looked up from germline, CDR1 is MDHEN and CDR2 is SYDVKM. CDR3 amino acids: CASSEAGLGLIEQYF. CDR3 sequence (DNA): TGTGCCAGCAGCGAGGCGGGGCTGGGCCTTATCGAGCAGTACTTC.

This CDR3 reads CASGDVANYGYTF. In DNA form, the CDR3 reads TGTGCCAGTGGAGATGTTGCTAACTATGGCTACACCTTC. The chain recombines TRBV6-5 with TRBJ1-2; D gene unclear. Deletions cut 9 bases from V and 0 bases from J, with 11 bases between. Germline values: CDR1 MNHEY, CDR2 SVGAGI. The CDR3 totals 13 residues.

The chain links TRBV28 to TRBJ2-7; D gene uncertain. The CDR3 spans 14 residues. Germline CDR1 MDHEN, CDR2 SYDVKM. Trimming left V 3 bases short and J 1 base short, with 10 bases between. The CDR3 DNA sequence: TGTGCCAGCAGTTTGGCCCCCCGATCCTACGAGCAGTACTTC. As protein: CASSLAPRSYEQYF.

The chain uses TRBV7-2 and TRBJ2-5; a weak D match, TRBD2 (7 bases). The V end lost 5 bases, the J end lost 7 bases, and 14 bases lay between the germline ends. From germline, CDR1 is SGHTA and CDR2 FQGNSA. This CDR3 comprises 13 residues. The CDR3 region has the DNA TGTGCCAGCAGCAAAAAAGGGGGGGGGACCCAGTACTTC. Translation: CASSKKGGGTQYF. The full variable domain, with the rest looked up from reference TRBV7-2 and TRBJ2-5, is GAGVSQSPSNKVTEKGKDVELRCDPISGHTALYWYRQSLGQGLEFLIYFQGNSAPDKSGLPSDRFSAERTGGSVSTLTIQRTQQEDSAVYLCASSKKGGGTQYFGPGTRLLVL.

This rearrangement joins TRBV7-8 to TRBJ2-5; D perhaps matches TRBD2 (5 bases). V lost 6 bases and J 4 bases, leaving 12 bases between the germline ends. The CDR3 consists of 13 residues. Per the germline V gene, CDR1 is SGHVS and CDR2 is FQNEAQ. The CDR3 protein is CASSQHGGETQYF. CDR3 DNA sequence: TGTGCCAGCAGTCAACATGGAGGAGAGACCCAGTACTTC.

Here the CDR3 DNA reads TGTGCCAGCATGAGCGGATGGGGGCCTAGGTACAATGAGCAGTTCTTC. Its protein product is CASMSGWGPRYNEQFF. The chain links TRBV28 to TRBJ2-1; D is possibly TRBD1 (6 bases). Germline CDR1 is MDHEN and CDR2 is SYDVKM. Trimming pared 7 bases from V and 4 bases from J, leaving 20 bases between. CDR3 length: 16 amino acids.

Concerning this clone: This CDR3 is missing its conserved last phenylalanine or tryptophan, likely due to a read error. It is unclear where the CDR3 begins or ends on the DNA, so no DNA is shown, and the CDR3 is as TCRdb lists it. This chain uses TRBV19 with TRBJ1-2; no DNA check was done on the table's D call, TRBD1. Germline assignment: CDR1 LNHDA and CDR2 SQIVND (reference sequence). The CDR3 is 12 amino acids long, termini counted. CDR3 amino acids: CASTALGYSLMV.

The chain uses TRBV28 and TRBJ2-1; the match to TRBD2 covers 10 bases. After removal of 8 bases from V and 4 bases from J, the junction contained 8 bases not matched to a gene. The CDR3 loop spans 15 amino acids. CDR1 is MDHEN, CDR2 SYDVKM, per germline. CDR3 sequence reads: CASRILAGAYNEQFF. The CDR3 coding sequence is TGTGCCAGCCGTATCCTAGCGGGGGCATACAATGAGCAGTTCTTC.